This T cell receptor (beta chain) was obtained from a study of shared clonotypes between healthy human individuals. From germline, CDR1 is SGHTA and CDR2 FQGNSA. CDR3 length: 16 amino acids. V was cut by 1 base and J by 3 bases, with 13 bases left in between. The study's findings and limits: The diversity represented, both genetic and in exposure history, was limited by few donors.

Per sorted-subset replicate PCR, input was 200 to 250 ng DNA, representing roughly 30,000 T cell genomes. Method: immunoSEQ multiplex PCR; TCRdb's copy keeps in-frame clones and lacks some. This sample has about 980,000 clones; approximately 80% occur once, and the top ten carry about 1.5%. This clone was recorded once. Antigen: not known. The TCR originated in a man aged 18 to 30 in good health. The chain combines TRBV7-2 with TRBJ1-5; D possibly corresponds to TRBD1 (6 bases). The sequencing input was memory CD4+ T cells sorted from blood. The subset denotes: CD45RA-negative fraction. The CDR3 coding sequence is TGTGCCAGCAGCTTAGGCTCCGGACAGTCCAATCAGCCCCAGCATTTT. Protein sequence: CASSLGSGQSNQPQHF.